This T cell receptor beta chain was sequenced in a study of T cell repertoires in aging, cancer and after chemotherapy. Looking at the study overall: Donor ages fell into six groups from 30 or younger up to 70 or older. Patients with glioblastoma brain tumors were sampled before and after temozolomide-based therapy. Broader study findings: Healthy donors lost TCR diversity with age mainly through richness, cancer patients through richness and evenness. Compared with age-matched healthy donors, untreated hematological or solid cancer patients showed higher blood TCR clonality.

Rearranged V-D-J TRB sequences were amplified with a mixed TRB-A/B primer pool. TCRdb analysed the multiplex PCR reads with MiXCR anew, one entry per CDR3 protein. The top ten hold 39% of the sample, which has around 2,200 distinct CDR3 sequences, 35% to 50% seen once. Amplification of TCR beta used genomic DNA extracted from peripheral blood. A note on this clonotype: Its matching antigen is unknown.

This CDR3 is 17 amino acids long. Trimming took 3 bases from V and 7 from J; bases not matched to a gene: 11. Per germline, CDR1 SGHAT and CDR2 FQDESV (reference sequence). The chain is built from TRBV11-1 and TRBJ1-4; 10 bases are shared with TRBD1. This clonotype originated in a human donor with a solid tumor. The source material was blood. The DNA for the CDR3 is TGTGCCAGCAGCTTGAGGGACAGGGGTGCGATTGGTGAAAAACTGTTTTTT. Translation: CASSLRDRGAIGEKLFF.